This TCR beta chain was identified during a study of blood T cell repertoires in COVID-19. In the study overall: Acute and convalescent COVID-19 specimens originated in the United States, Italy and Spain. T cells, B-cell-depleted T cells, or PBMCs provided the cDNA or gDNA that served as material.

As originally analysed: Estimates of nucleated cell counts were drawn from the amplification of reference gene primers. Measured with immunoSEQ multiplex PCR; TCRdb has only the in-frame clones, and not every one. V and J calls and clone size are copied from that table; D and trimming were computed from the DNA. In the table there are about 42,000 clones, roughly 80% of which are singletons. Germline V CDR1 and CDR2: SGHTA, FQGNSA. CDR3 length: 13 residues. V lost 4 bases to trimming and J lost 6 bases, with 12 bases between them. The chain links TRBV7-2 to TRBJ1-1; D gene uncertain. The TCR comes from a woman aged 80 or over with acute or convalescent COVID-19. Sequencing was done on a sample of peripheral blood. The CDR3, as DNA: TGTGCCAGCAGCTCGCTACCGGAGGCTGAAGCTTTCTTT. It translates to CASSSLPEAEAFF. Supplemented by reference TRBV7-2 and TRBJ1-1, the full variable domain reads GAGVSQSPSNKVTEKGKDVELRCDPISGHTALYWYRQSLGQGLEFLIYFQGNSAPDKSGLPSDRFSAERTGGSVSTLTIQRTQQEDSAVYLCASSSLPEAEAFFGQGTRLTVV.